The clone carrying this TCR beta chain has a single count. This sample was included in a study of blood T cell repertoires in COVID-19. Study-wide context: The United States, Italy and Spain provided the acute and convalescent COVID-19 samples. From T cells, B-cell-depleted T cells, or PBMCs came the material, which was cDNA or gDNA.

The protocol was immunoSEQ multiplex PCR, while the TCRdb copy is restricted to in-frame clones and leaves out a portion. The table has 200,000 to 250,000 clones, approximately 85% seen once. This TCR derives from a man over 45 with COVID-19, enrolled during active disease. The sample was peripheral blood.

This CDR3 reads CASSLIPRPTNTGELFF. The CDR3 DNA sequence: TGTGCCAGCAGCTTAATCCCCAGGCCTACGAACACCGGGGAGCTGTTTTTT. V usage is TRBV7-3 and J usage is TRBJ2-2, with D uncertain. Deletions cut 1 base from V and 0 bases from J, with 12 bases between. The germline V gene encodes CDR1 SGHTA and CDR2 FQGTGA. CDR3 length: 17 residues.